Given below is one T cell receptor beta chain in context. The antigen is unknown. The data were taken from a study of long-term antiretroviral therapy in people with HIV. PBMC samples from each donor numbered at least one pre-ART and at least two post-ART. There were no participants with HIV treated outside the United States. Study results and caveats: From the mid-2000s to the late 2010s, blood was obtained, possibly while participants received older ART regimens. Dominant in the repertoire at all time points were clones expanded before ART.

This CDR3 is 13 amino acids long. The V gene's germline CDR1 is KGHSH and CDR2 LQKENI. V lost 6 bases, J lost 3 bases, and 11 bases lay in between. The assay, immunoSEQ v3.0, was run at survey level. The data were produced by immunoSEQ multiplex PCR, yet TCRdb's version contains in-frame clones alone and is incomplete. Of roughly 12,000 clones in the sample, around 80% were seen once. The chain carries TRBV18 and TRBJ1-1; no reliable D call. This TCR derives from a man aged 35 to 55 with HIV. Sample: unsorted PBMCs, taken 3.4 years after starting antiretroviral therapy. CDR3 region: CASSPDGYTEAFF. CDR3 nucleotides: TGTGCCAGCTCCCCCGACGGGTACACTGAAGCTTTCTTT.